This T cell receptor (beta chain) was found in a study of blood T cells in healthy people across ages (dated by TCRdb to between 2015 and 2017). About the study as a whole: In model experiments, template switching captured about one uniquely barcoded TCR beta cDNA molecule for every two T cells. To track age-related changes in TCR beta repertoire diversity, the study relied on deep sequencing normalized with unique cDNA molecular identifiers. Four age groups were formed from the donors: young (average 16 years), middle-aged (approximately 40), aged (about 68) and long-lived (around 82). Using the same blood draw, the study looked at two additional independent replicas of 1 million unique cDNA reads for two donors, one aged 18 to 30 and the other aged 80 or older. Donors of different ages were randomly distributed across sequencing lanes to avoid experimental bias.

The roughly 37 donors, aged about 6 to 95 years, were systemically healthy Caucasian individuals from Russia. Each donor gave ten milliliters of peripheral blood, collected into EDTA-treated Vacutainer tubes. Ficoll-Paque density-gradient centrifugation was used to isolate PBMCs, with at least 6 million obtained per sample. Trizol reagent was used to extract total RNA from the PBMCs, yielding at least 6 micrograms per sample. For every donor, an aliquot of PBMCs went through flow cytometry to measure the percentages of naive CD45RAhigh/CD27high T cells. According to the germline V gene, CDR1 reads LGHNA and CDR2 reads YSLEER. Trimming costs V 1 base and J 6 bases, and their ends lie 10 bases apart. The CDR3 measures 13 amino acids from cysteine to phenylalanine. Just the 39-base CDR3 DNA is kept, in frame starting at base 1. Libraries were made using 5' RACE. The sample was run on an Illumina HiSeq 2500. A second about 7 to 11 cycle PCR used a sample-barcoded 5' primer and a J-beta primer mix. A template-switch 5' adaptor carrying 12 random nucleotides introduced a unique molecular identifier onto each TCR beta cDNA molecule. Each sample yielded at least 3 million CDR3-containing paired-end reads. First-strand cDNA synthesis was performed from all RNA using the Mint cDNA synthesis kit, with priming by a TRBC-specific oligonucleotide. After uracil-DNA glycosylase treatment, a first 18-cycle PCR used universal primers M1SS and BC2_uni_R on all cDNA. As for the authors' bioinformatics: For normalization, 1 million high-quality reads were randomly selected from each sample, with every read carrying a distinct molecular identifier. Instead of being binned into consensus sequences, reads that shared molecular identifiers were thrown out. MiTCR, with a Q25 quality threshold and the strictest error-elimination algorithm, was used for CDR3 identification, clonotype clustering and error correction. A nonparametric unseen species model using Euler transformation provided a lower-bound estimate of total TCR beta diversity. The raw public reads went through TCRdb reprocessing: fastp at Q25, MiXCR clone calling, in-frame beta chains kept. All rows with the same CDR3 protein become a single entry with the most common DNA and genes. It is TCRdb's table, rather than the study itself, that gives the V and J calls and clone size. For this sample there are about 1.4 million distinct CDR3 sequences; roughly 60% appear just once. The ten largest make up about 6.3% of the sample.

To note about this clonotype: It has no known antigen specificity. Base-call qualities are not available, and no considerably larger clone is one nucleotide away.

Here is what the overall study found, with its caveats: Compared with the aged group, more naive CD4+ T cells, fewer expanded clones and increased TCR diversity were shown by the long-lived group, suggesting age selection. The CMV infection status of donors was not known, potentially confounding age-related changes in expanded clonotypes. As age increased, observed TCR beta diversity per million T cells dropped in a roughly linear way, and a significant reduction was already evident by age 40. Since profiling was done on bulk unsorted PBMCs, naive and antigen-experienced compartments could not be conclusively compared. Observed TCR beta diversity correlated strongly with the percentage of naive T cells measured by flow cytometry. Estimates of total diversity from one million sequenced T cells were regarded as lower bounds and underestimates.

The origin of this receptor is a man aged 18-30 years in good health. Sequencing was performed on blood. The rearrangement combines TRBV4-3 with TRBJ2-7; the D gene identity is not certain. The CDR3 has the sequence CASSQVRSGEQYF. The DNA sequence follows: TGCGCCAGCAGCCAAGTTAGGTCCGGCGAGCAGTACTTC.